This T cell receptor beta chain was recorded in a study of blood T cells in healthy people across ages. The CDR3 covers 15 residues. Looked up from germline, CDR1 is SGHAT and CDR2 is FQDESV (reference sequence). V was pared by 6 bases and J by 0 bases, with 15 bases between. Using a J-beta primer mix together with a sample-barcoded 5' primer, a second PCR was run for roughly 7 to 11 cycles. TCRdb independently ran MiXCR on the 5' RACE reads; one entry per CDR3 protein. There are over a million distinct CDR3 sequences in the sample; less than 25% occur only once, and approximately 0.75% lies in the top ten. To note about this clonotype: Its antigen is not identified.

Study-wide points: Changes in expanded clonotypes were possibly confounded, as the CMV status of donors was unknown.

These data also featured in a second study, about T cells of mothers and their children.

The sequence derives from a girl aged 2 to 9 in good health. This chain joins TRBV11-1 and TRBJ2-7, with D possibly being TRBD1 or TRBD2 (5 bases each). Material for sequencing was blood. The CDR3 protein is CASSYRGASSYEQYF. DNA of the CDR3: TGTGCCAGCAGTTACCGGGGCGCTAGCTCCTACGAGCAGTACTTC.